The sequence of this T cell receptor (beta chain) was determined in a study of OX40 agonist ivuxolimab in advanced cancers. This table comes from immunoSEQ multiplex PCR, and its TCRdb copy is limited to in-frame clones, with some not included. Of approximately 74,000 clones listed, approximately 89% are singletons. The germline V gene has CDR1 WSHSY and CDR2 SAAADI. The CDR3 totals 15 residues. The germline V and J ends were trimmed by 0 bases and 2 bases, with 8 bases remaining between them. This chain links TRBV10-2 with TRBJ1-5; D gene unclear. The sample was CD4+ or CD8+ T cells sorted from blood, taken in a trial of the OX40 agonist ivuxolimab. This clonotype was obtained from an adult with an advanced solid tumor such as melanoma, head and neck, liver or kidney cancer. The chain's CDR3 is CASSESNSRNQPQHF. The DNA for the CDR3 is TGCGCCAGCAGTGAGTCTAACAGCCGCAATCAGCCCCAGCATTTT.